Reported below is one T cell receptor (beta chain). Its antigen remains unidentified. Only in-frame clones appear in the TCRdb table, and some are missing; sequencing was by immunoSEQ multiplex PCR. The sample lists 110,000 or so clones; roughly nine tenths were seen once. Thawed PBMCs were FACS-sorted into unstimulated CD4+CD25+CD127- regulatory T cells, CD4+CD25- non-regulatory cells, CD4 and CD8 cells. The entry originates in a study of Tregs in tolerant kidney transplant recipients. General study results and limits: The small number of patients limits these findings pending further validation.

Trimming took 6 bases from V and 1 from J, leaving 9 bases between them. The CDR3 extends over 13 amino acids. Germline V gene sequence: CDR1 SEHNR, CDR2 FQNEAQ (reference sequence). The sequenced sample consisted of CD4+ T cells from blood. The TCR comes from a human donor in good health. This chain connects TRBV7-9 to TRBJ2-5, with D unresolved. The CDR3 DNA reads TGTGCCAGCAGGGCCGGGTCCCAAGAGACCCAGTACTTC. Translated: CASRAGSQETQYF.